Following are 32 T cell receptor beta chains from one sample sequenced in a study of spatial heterogeneity in lung cancer. Their antigen targets remain unknown. TCRdb ran MiXCR on the 5' RACE reads and lists one entry per CDR3 protein. The sample lists about 13,000 distinct CDR3 sequences, roughly 4.6% occurring once. Findings and caveats of the study: The study found that expanded intratumoral alpha and beta TCR counts tracked tumor mutation counts.

Time point reported: sample taken at primary tumor resection. This material consisted of lung tumor tissue, taken at surgery. These TCRs come from a male donor with early-stage non-small cell lung cancer.

This clonotype was observed at least ten times. This beta chain represents an off-target read in a library built for alpha chains; its size is of limited meaning. The CDR3 DNA follows: TGCGCCAGCAGCTGGGGACTAGCGGATAGCACAGATACGCAGTATTTT. Translation gives CASSWGLADSTDTQYF. The chain has TRBV5-1 and TRBJ2-3; 11 nucleotides line up with TRBD2. CDR3 length equals 16 residues. CDR1 is SGHRS and CDR2 is YFSETQ in the germline V gene. V trimming: 3 bases; J trimming: 0 bases; junction bases outside the gene matches: 3.

The table lists this clonotype with many counts. This beta chain lies outside the target of a library built for alpha chains; its clone size means little. The rearrangement joins TRBV4-3 to TRBJ1-2; weak D call: TRBD1 (6 bases). CDR1 is LGHNA, CDR2 YSLEER, per germline. The V and J ends lost 1 base and 4 bases respectively, with 10 bases between them. The CDR3 spans 14 residues. The CDR3 loop is CASSQAGGGYGYTF. The CDR3 bases are TGCGCCAGCAGCCAAGCCGGGGGCGGCTATGGCTACACCTTC.

This clonotype is classed as medium-sized (0.01 to 0.1%). For a library built for alpha chains, this beta chain is a stray read; little rests on its size. This chain uses TRBV24-1 with TRBJ2-2; the D gene is possibly TRBD2 (5 bases). The V gene's germline CDR1 is KGHDR and CDR2 SFDVKD. This CDR3 region has 16 residues. With 7 bases removed from V and 0 bases from J, the gap between germline ends came to 14 bases. CDR3 sequence reads: CATRAYLAANTGELFF. CDR3 DNA sequence: TGTGCCACCAGGGCCTATCTAGCCGCGAACACCGGGGAGCTGTTTTTT.

Only a few counts were recorded for this clonotype. A library made for alpha chains picked up this beta chain off target, so its size means little. The V call is TRBV5-4, the J call TRBJ2-5; D ambiguous. With 0 bases removed from V and 3 bases from J, the gap between germline ends came to 12 bases. The germline CDR1 and CDR2 sequences are SGHNT and YYREEE (reference sequence). The CDR3 runs to 15 residues. The CDR3 coding sequence is TGTGCCAGCAGCTTGGGTAGTGAAGGGAAAGAGACCCAGTACTTC. Encoded protein: CASSLGSEGKETQYF.

This clonotype was observed many times. A library made for alpha chains picked up this beta chain off target, so its size means little. This chain uses TRBV6-5 with TRBJ2-7, with D possibly TRBD1 on 6 matching bases. The CDR3 is 16 amino acids. Germline V gene lookup returns CDR1 MNHEY and CDR2 SVGAGI. V was pared by 0 bases and J by 0 bases, with 12 bases between. The CDR3 reads CASSYSNRASSYEQYF. DNA for the CDR3: TGTGCCAGCAGTTACTCGAACAGGGCCAGCTCCTACGAGCAGTACTTC.

This clonotype was detected ten times or more. This beta chain slipped into a library made for alpha chains as a stray read, so its size is not meaningful. This chain uses TRBV20-1 with TRBJ2-1; 7 positions agree with TRBD2. The V gene end was trimmed by 5 bases and the J gene end by 6 bases; junction bases not matched to a gene: 10. The germline V gene encodes CDR1 DFQATT and CDR2 SNEGSKA (reference sequence). This CDR3 has 14 amino acids. CDR3: CSAQGLSRVNEQFF. The CDR3 DNA reads as TGCAGTGCTCAGGGACTAAGCAGGGTCAATGAGCAGTTCTTC.

This clonotype is termed medium-sized. For a library built for alpha chains, this beta chain is a stray read; little rests on its size. The CDR3 DNA sequence: TGTGCCAGCAGCCTCGGACCAGACAGGGACAGGCAGTACTTC. This translates into CASSLGPDRDRQYF. The rearrangement links TRBV6-6 to TRBJ2-7; 7 nucleotides match TRBD1. V lost 6 bases, J lost 9 bases, and 14 bases stayed unmatched. Germline V gene sequence: CDR1 MNHNY, CDR2 SVGAGI (reference sequence). This CDR3 region has 14 residues.

This clonotype was recorded at least ten times. Little can be read into the size of this beta chain, an off-target read in a library designed for alpha chains. The CDR3 loop reads CASSARQNTIYSNQPQHF. The CDR3 region has the DNA TGTGCCAGCAGTGCCAGACAGAACACCATCTATAGCAATCAGCCCCAGCATTTT. This chain links TRBV28 with TRBJ1-5, with D tentatively TRBD1 (5 bases). This CDR3 comprises 18 residues. Germline CDR1 and CDR2: MDHEN and SYDVKM. V was cut by 5 bases and J by 0 bases, with 20 bases left in between. The full variable domain, its missing parts supplied by reference TRBV28 and TRBJ1-5, is DVKVTQSSRYLVKRTGEKVFLECVQDMDHENMFWYRQDPGLGLRLIYFSYDVKMKEKGDIPEGYSVSREKKERFSLILESASTNQTSMYLCASSARQNTIYSNQPQHFGDGTRLSIL.

At least ten counts were recorded for this clonotype. The library was designed around alpha chains, so this beta chain is a stray read whose abundance carries little weight. The rearrangement joins TRBV5-5 to TRBJ1-1; perhaps TRBD1 as D (5 bases). The CDR3 has 14 residues. Germline V gene data show CDR1 as SGHKS and CDR2 as YYEKEE (reference sequence). V gave up 3 bases and J gave up 5 bases, with 14 bases separating them. The CDR3 sequence: CASSWDSGGTEAFF. The DNA for the CDR3 is TGTGCCAGCAGCTGGGACTCTGGGGGGACTGAAGCTTTCTTT.

Comments on this clonotype: This beta chain came through as a stray read in a library set up for alpha chains, and its size says little. The genes are TRBV6-2 or TRBV6-3 and TRBJ2-7; D is undetermined. Trimming shortened V by 5 bases and J by 1 base, and 12 bases separated the two germline ends. CDR3 size: 14 residues. Germline V gene lookup returns CDR1 MNHEY and CDR2 SVGEGT. CDR3 DNA: TGTGCCAGCAGTCGGAGTAGGTGGTCCTACGAGCAGTACTTC. Protein sequence: CASSRSRWSYEQYF.

This clonotype was counted ten times or more. As an off-target read in a library built for alpha chains, this beta chain has a frequency of little significance. The chain joins TRBV6-2 or TRBV6-3 to TRBJ1-1, with D hard to call. The germline V and J ends were trimmed by 2 bases and 6 bases, with 10 bases remaining between them. The germline gives CDR1 MNHEY, CDR2 SVGEGT. This CDR3 has 13 amino acids. CDR3 loop: CASSYNSRSEAFF. In DNA, the CDR3 is TGTGCCAGCAGTTACAACTCCCGATCTGAAGCTTTCTTT.

This clonotype was seen repeatedly, ten times or more. Since the library was made to target alpha chains, this beta chain is a stray read and its abundance is not meaningful. The chain carries TRBV4-2 and TRBJ1-2, with D perhaps matching TRBD1 (5 bases). The CDR3 totals 17 residues. CDR1 is LGHNA and CDR2 is YNFKEQ in the germline V gene. With 1 base removed from V and 3 bases from J, the gap between germline ends came to 18 bases. CDR3 DNA sequence: TGTGCCAGCAGCCAAGTTCGCCCAGGGCAGGTGGACTATGGCTACACCTTC. Its protein is CASSQVRPGQVDYGYTF.

This clonotype has only a few counts. This beta chain was picked up by a library intended for alpha chains and is off target, so its count carries little meaning. The chain couples TRBV2 to TRBJ2-3, with D tentatively TRBD1 (5 bases). Germline CDR1 reads SNHLY; CDR2 reads FYNNEI. V lost 8 bases, J lost 2 bases, and 11 bases lay in between. This CDR3 contains 13 residues. The CDR3 loop reads CASAGQYTDTQYF. DNA of the CDR3: TGTGCCAGCGCAGGGCAGTACACAGATACGCAGTATTTT.

This clonotype was seen at least ten times. This beta chain turned up in a library designed for alpha chains; as an off-target read, its abundance says little. V is TRBV6-2 or TRBV6-3 and J is TRBJ1-2; D is uncertain. The CDR3 contains 12 residues. V was trimmed by 7 bases and J by 4 bases, leaving 10 bases between them. Germline-derived CDR1 and CDR2 are MNHEY and SVGEGT. The CDR3 region has the DNA TGTGCCAGCACCGATGAGTTCTATGGCTACACCTTC. It encodes CASTDEFYGYTF.

The table lists this clonotype with many counts. This beta chain is an unintended read in a library built for alpha chains; its size means little. The rearrangement joins TRBV7-2 to TRBJ2-7, with 7 bases lining up with TRBD1. With 4 bases clipped from V and 5 bases from J, the junction kept 8 bases outside the gene matches. CDR1 SGHTA and CDR2 FQGNSA come from the germline V gene. This CDR3 has 14 amino acids. The CDR3 DNA sequence: TGTGCCAGCAGCTCTTACAGGGGCCCCAACGAGCAGTACTTC. Protein product: CASSSYRGPNEQYF.

This clonotype was recorded at least ten times. Little can be read into the size of this beta chain, an off-target read in a library designed for alpha chains. This sequence joins TRBV4-2 and TRBJ2-2, with 7 bases fitting TRBD2. The trim removed 6 bases at V and 0 bases at J, leaving 4 bases unmatched. The CDR3 sequence is 15 residues long. Looked up from germline, CDR1 is LGHNA and CDR2 is YNFKEQ. CDR3 in amino acids: CASSSGLTNTGELFF. The CDR3 DNA is TGTGCCAGCAGTTCGGGACTAACGAACACCGGGGAGCTGTTTTTT.

This clonotype was recorded many times. This beta chain was picked up by a library intended for alpha chains and is off target, so its count carries little meaning. CDR3 bases: TGTGCCAGCGCATACAGGGATTTTTTGGATGAGCAGTTCTTC. It is translated as CASAYRDFLDEQFF. This rearrangement joins TRBV6-6 to TRBJ2-1; TRBD1 might be the D (6 bases). Looked up from germline, CDR1 is MNHNY and CDR2 is SVGAGI (reference sequence). The CDR3 consists of 14 residues. V was trimmed by 8 bases and J by 8 bases, leaving 19 bases between them.

This clonotype was detected many times. A library prepared for alpha chains yielded this beta chain as an off-target read; its size is of little meaning. The rearrangement uses TRBV6-5 and TRBJ2-3; the D is unclear. Germline V gives CDR1 MNHEY, CDR2 SVGAGI. V was shortened by 5 bases and J by 6 bases, with 15 bases between the two germline ends. This CDR3 is 14 amino acids long. The CDR3 sequence: CASSKLEQWDTQYF. DNA for the CDR3: TGTGCCAGCAGTAAGTTGGAACAATGGGATACGCAGTATTTT.

Regarding this clonotype: This beta chain represents an off-target read in a library built for alpha chains; its size is of limited meaning. The rearrangement joins TRBV28 to TRBJ2-7; D is undetermined. Germline V gene data show CDR1 as MDHEN and CDR2 as SYDVKM. The CDR3 runs 13 residues. V lost 6 bases, J lost 2 bases, and 11 bases lay in between. The CDR3 nucleotides are TGTGCCAGCAGCCCCCGACTTACCTACGAGCAGTACTTC. It is translated as CASSPRLTYEQYF.

As concerns this clonotype: The library was prepared for alpha chains; this beta chain is a stray read, so its frequency means little. Here the CDR3 DNA reads TGTGCCAGCAGCTTACGGACTGGGAGAGACGGGGAGCTGTTTTTT. Translated, it gives CASSLRTGRDGELFF. J is TRBJ2-2 and V is TRBV7-2; TRBD2 is a possible D gene (5 bases). The CDR3 is 15 residues long. From germline, CDR1 is SGHTA and CDR2 FQGNSA. Trimming took 2 bases from V and 7 from J, leaving 14 bases between them. Full variable domain (missing parts from reference TRBV7-2 and TRBJ2-2): GAGVSQSPSNKVTEKGKDVELRCDPISGHTALYWYRQSLGQGLEFLIYFQGNSAPDKSGLPSDRFSAERTGGSVSTLTIQRTQQEDSAVYLCASSLRTGRDGELFFGEGSRLTVL.

The table lists this clonotype with many counts. This beta chain is off target for a library built for alpha chains, so its abundance means little. V gene TRBV28 combines with J gene TRBJ1-5; D is ambiguous. CDR3 length: 13 residues. Trimming took off 7 bases at V and 9 bases at J, with 16 bases between the two ends. The germline CDR1 and CDR2 sequences are MDHEN and SYDVKM. In DNA, the CDR3 is TGTGCCAGCACTGGAAGCCGGCTTTGGCCCCAGCATTTT. It encodes CASTGSRLWPQHF.

In its sample, this clonotype was seen many times. This beta chain is a stray read from a library made for alpha chains; its abundance is not meaningful. V is TRBV6-5 and J is TRBJ1-5; no reliable D call. V lost 0 bases and J lost 5, with 8 bases in between. In germline, CDR1 is MNHEY, CDR2 SVGAGI. The CDR3 covers 14 residues. CDR3 nucleotide sequence: TGTGCCAGCAGTTACTCGGAATCCCATCAGCCCCAGCATTTT. Protein sequence: CASSYSESHQPQHF.

The table lists this clonotype with a few counts. This beta chain came through as a stray read in a library set up for alpha chains, and its size says little. This rearrangement joins TRBV27 to TRBJ2-5; TRBD2 aligns across 14 bases. This CDR3 is 17 amino acids long. CDR1 MNHEY and CDR2 SMNVEV come from the germline V gene (reference sequence). J gave up 5 bases and V 6 bases, and 11 bases lay outside the gene matches. The CDR3 spells CASSRRTSGGPGETQYF. In nucleotides, the CDR3 is TGTGCCAGCAGCCGCAGGACTAGCGGGGGGCCAGGGGAGACCCAGTACTTC.

This clonotype was detected only a few times. Because the library targeted alpha chains, this beta chain is an off-target read whose size means little. The rearrangement joins TRBV9 to TRBJ2-3, with 10 bases fitting TRBD2. Germline loops: CDR1 SGDLS, CDR2 YYNGEE. CDR3 size: 15 residues. With V trimmed by 4 bases and J by 4 bases, 6 bases remained unmatched. CDR3 nucleotides: TGTGCCAGCAGCCCTATAGCGGGGGGCTCAGATACGCAGTATTTT. Translating it yields CASSPIAGGSDTQYF.

This clonotype was counted ten times or more. The size of this beta chain means little, since it is a stray read in a library made for alpha chains. The CDR3 region is CASSYSVAAAGGQYF. CDR3 DNA sequence: TGTGCCAGCAGTTACTCGGTCGCCGCGGCGGGGGGACAGTATTTT. The rearrangement links TRBV6-6 to TRBJ2-3; TRBD2 matches 8 bases. Germline CDR1 reads MNHNY; CDR2 reads SVGAGI (reference sequence). The junction had 11 bases not matched to a gene; V was cut back by 0 bases and J by 12 bases. The CDR3 sequence is 15 residues long.

This clonotype appeared a few times. The size of this beta chain means little, since it is a stray read in a library made for alpha chains. This chain uses TRBV4-3 with TRBJ1-5; D is unresolved. There are 14 residues in the CDR3. V was cut by 5 bases and J by 0 bases, with 8 bases left in between. In germline, CDR1 is LGHNA, CDR2 YSLEER. CDR3 region: CASSRDYSNQPQHF. The CDR3 coding sequence is TGCGCCAGCAGCAGGGATTATAGCAATCAGCCCCAGCATTTT.

This clonotype was seen a handful of times. This beta chain is an off-target read within a library intended for alpha chains, so its frequency means little. The chain couples TRBV3-1 to TRBJ2-3; a weak D match, TRBD2 (6 bases). Between the trimmed V and J ends, which lost 8 bases and 2 bases, there was a span of 14 bases. CDR3 length equals 14 residues. Germline CDR1 and CDR2: LGHDT and YNNKEL (reference sequence). Written as DNA, the CDR3 is TGTGCCAGCGCCTCGGACTACTTCACAGATACGCAGTATTTT. Protein sequence: CASASDYFTDTQYF.

In its sample, this clonotype is medium-sized. This beta chain is a stray sequence in a library constructed for alpha chains; its clone size is not meaningful. For the CDR3, the DNA is TGCAGCGTTGAGGCAGGGGGGTTCACAGATACGCAGTATTTT. Amino acid sequence: CSVEAGGFTDTQYF. The rearrangement joins TRBV29-1 to TRBJ2-3, with a tentative D call TRBD1 (7 bases). V was clipped by 3 bases and J by 2 bases, with 12 bases between them. The CDR3 runs 14 residues. The germline gives CDR1 SQVTM, CDR2 ANQGSEA.

In its sample, this clonotype was seen many times. The library was built for alpha chains, so this beta chain is an off-target read and its size means little. V gene TRBV7-2 combines with J gene TRBJ2-6, with TRBD2 matching over 8 bases. The junction had 7 bases not matched to a gene; V was cut back by 5 bases and J by 4 bases. From germline, CDR1 is SGHTA and CDR2 FQGNSA. This CDR3 contains 16 residues. CDR3 in amino acids: CASSPRGGSGANVLTF. The CDR3 DNA reads TGTGCCAGCAGCCCCCGGGGGGGGTCGGGGGCCAACGTCCTGACTTTC. Based on the CDR3 plus reference TRBV7-2 and TRBJ2-6, the full variable domain is GAGVSQSPSNKVTEKGKDVELRCDPISGHTALYWYRQSLGQGLEFLIYFQGNSAPDKSGLPSDRFSAERTGGSVSTLTIQRTQQEDSAVYLCASSPRGGSGANVLTFGAGSRLTVL.

This clonotype was seen repeatedly, ten times or more. This beta chain appears as a stray read in a library generated for alpha chains; its size is not informative. The chain is built from TRBV7-9 and TRBJ2-1; perhaps TRBD2 as D (5 bases). The CDR3 runs to 12 residues. V shed 1 base and J shed 8 bases, with 6 bases lying between them. The germline V gene encodes CDR1 SEHNR and CDR2 FQNEAQ (reference sequence). The chain's CDR3 is CASSLVLDEQFF. The DNA of the CDR3 is TGTGCCAGCAGCTTAGTACTAGATGAGCAGTTCTTC.

This clonotype was recorded many times. The library was built for alpha chains, so this beta chain is an off-target read and its size means little. The gene calls are TRBV28 and TRBJ2-3, with 10 bases matching TRBD2. The germline CDR1 and CDR2 sequences are MDHEN and SYDVKM. The CDR3 runs 15 residues. Unmatched junction bases numbered 5, after V lost 6 bases and J lost 2 bases. The CDR3 region has the DNA TGTGCCAGCAGCCTGCTAGCGGGGGTCACAGATACGCAGTATTTT. Translated, it gives CASSLLAGVTDTQYF.

A remark on this clonotype: This beta chain appears as a stray read in a library generated for alpha chains; its size is not informative. The CDR3 DNA reads as TGTGCCAGCAGCCAAGATCAAGGACTAGCGGGGGGCGAGGAGACCCAGTACTTC. As protein: CASSQDQGLAGGEETQYF. V is TRBV3-1 and J is TRBJ2-5; TRBD2 agrees at 14 bases. The length of the CDR3 is 18 residues. The junction had 8 bases not matched to a gene; V was cut back by 0 bases and J by 5 bases. Looked up from germline, CDR1 is LGHDT and CDR2 is YNNKEL (reference sequence).